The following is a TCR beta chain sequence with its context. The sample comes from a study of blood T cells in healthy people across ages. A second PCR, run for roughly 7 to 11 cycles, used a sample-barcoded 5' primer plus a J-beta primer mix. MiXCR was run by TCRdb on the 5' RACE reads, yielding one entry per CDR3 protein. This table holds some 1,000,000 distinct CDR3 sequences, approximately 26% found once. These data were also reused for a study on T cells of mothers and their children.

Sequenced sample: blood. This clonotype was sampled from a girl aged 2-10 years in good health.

CDR3 sequence (DNA): TGTGCCAGCAGCGAAGGGTTGGGGACTGGCTACACCTTC. The encoded protein is CASSEGLGTGYTF. This sequence joins TRBV7-3 and TRBJ1-2; a possible D gene is TRBD1 (5 bases). Germline values: CDR1 SGHTA, CDR2 FQGTGA. CDR3 length: 13 residues. Deletions cut 5 bases from V and 7 bases from J, with 14 bases between.